A selection of T cell receptor beta chains follows, all from one sample in a study of T-cell memory formation after mild COVID-19. TCRdb used MiXCR to reprocess the 5' RACE reads, holding one entry per CDR3 protein. The sample records around 420,000 distinct CDR3 sequences, 24% being singletons. The material sequenced was PBMCs or a T cell subset sorted from them (not recorded which). Receptor source: an adult woman who had mild COVID-19 (a few samples of this study predate the infection). Cell type and time point are not known. Both conserved end residues are part of each CDR3. A D gene is named only where the DNA matches it firmly. Not every row has a clone size; where given, it reads once, few, many or a size class.

TRBJ1-5,NA,NA,TRBV12-3/TRBV12-4,CASSSSWPQHF,TGTGCCAGCAGTTCGTCGTGGCCCCAGCATTTT
TRBJ1-6,NA,NA,TRBV2,CASSGVGGASGSPLHF,TGTGCCAGCAGTGGGGTAGGGGGGGCGAGTGGTTCACCCCTCCACTTT
TRBJ1-5,few,NA,TRBV12-3/TRBV12-4,CASSGRVNQPQHF,TGTGCCAGCAGTGGGAGGGTGAACCAGCCCCAGCATTTT
TRBJ1-2,few,NA,TRBV12-3/TRBV12-4,CASSPDSPYGYTF,TGTGCCAGCAGTCCCGACAGCCCCTATGGCTACACCTTC
TRBJ2-2,NA,NA,TRBV13,CASSPGARNTGELFF,TGTGCCAGCAGCCCAGGGGCCCGCAACACCGGGGAGCTGTTTTTT
TRBJ1-5,NA,NA,TRBV3-1,CASSDGHVQPQHF,TGTGCCAGCAGTGACGGACACGTTCAGCCCCAGCATTTT
TRBJ2-7,few,TRBD1,TRBV15,CATSRETGVPLEQYF,TGTGCCACCAGCAGAGAAACAGGGGTCCCCCTCGAGCAGTACTTC
TRBJ2-3,few,NA,TRBV5-1,CASSLVATLTDTQYF,TGCGCCAGCAGCTTGGTAGCCACCCTGACAGATACGCAGTATTTT
TRBJ2-1,NA,TRBD1,TRBV24-1,CATSDLTGSSYNEQFF,TGTGCCACCAGTGATCTGACAGGGAGCTCCTACAATGAGCAGTTCTTC
TRBJ1-1,NA,NA,TRBV24-1,CATSGGGFEAFF,TGTGCCACCAGTGGAGGGGGATTTGAAGCTTTCTTT
TRBJ2-3,NA,NA,TRBV12-3/TRBV12-4,CASSLERPNTDTQYF,TGTGCCAGCAGTTTAGAGCGGCCGAACACAGATACGCAGTATTTT
TRBJ1-5,few,NA,TRBV6-1,CASSEAWAGISNQPQHF,TGTGCCAGCAGTGAAGCCTGGGCAGGGATCAGCAATCAGCCCCAGCATTTT
TRBJ2-5,NA,TRBD2,TRBV27,CASSLASGRAGETQYF,TGTGCCAGCAGTTTGGCAAGCGGGAGGGCCGGAGAGACCCAGTACTTC
TRBJ1-2,NA,NA,TRBV19,CASSTSKGQGFYGYTF,TGTGCCAGTAGTACCAGCAAGGGACAAGGTTTCTATGGCTACACCTTC
TRBJ2-7,NA,NA,TRBV4-1,CASSQELASHYEQYF,TGCGCCAGCAGCCAAGAGCTAGCGTCTCACTACGAGCAGTACTTC
TRBJ1-5,NA,TRBD1,TRBV7-2,CASSPGSGQGFQPQHF,TGTGCCAGCAGCCCGGGATCTGGACAGGGGTTTCAGCCCCAGCATTTT
TRBJ1-2,NA,NA,TRBV7-9,CASSLGWNYGYTF,TGTGCCAGCAGCTTAGGCTGGAACTATGGCTACACCTTC